These 10 T cell receptor beta chains were all obtained from the same sample, sequenced in a study of T cell changes during pregnancy in multiple sclerosis. The assay was immunoSEQ multiplex PCR, and TCRdb's table has in-frame clones only and misses some. Among approximately 93,000 clones listed, less than 95% were seen once. Source: peripheral blood, taken in the first trimester of pregnancy. These receptors came from a female donor in good health, enrolled as a control in a pregnancy study.

This rearrangement joins TRBV4-1 to TRBJ2-5; 12 positions match TRBD2. Trimming removed 6 bases from V and 5 bases from J; junction bases left unmatched: 13. Germline lookup yields CDR1 MGHRA and CDR2 YSYEKL. This CDR3 contains 17 residues. CDR3 coding DNA: TGCGCCAGCAGTCCAAGATCTAGCGGGGGGGCCGGGGAGACCCAGTACTTC. Its protein product is CASSPRSSGGAGETQYF.

The chain uses TRBV7-2 and TRBJ1-6, with D possibly being TRBD1 (6 bases). This CDR3 is built from 17 residues. Trimming stripped 4 bases from V and 6 bases from J, with 19 bases between. In germline, CDR1 is SGHTA, CDR2 FQGNSA. Here the CDR3 reads CASSSPTFTGRNSPLHF. CDR3 DNA: TGTGCCAGCAGCTCACCCACCTTTACAGGGCGTAATTCACCCCTCCACTTT.

This sequence joins TRBV9 and TRBJ1-5; D unresolved. Trimming cost V 3 bases and J 2 bases, with 12 bases left between them. Germline V gene data show CDR1 as SGDLS and CDR2 as YYNGEE. This CDR3 is built from 15 residues. The CDR3 here is CASSARFLGNQPQHF. In DNA, the CDR3 is TGTGCCAGCAGCGCCAGATTTCTTGGCAATCAGCCCCAGCATTTT. The variable domain in full, with the rest retrieved from reference TRBV9 and TRBJ1-5, is DSGVTQTPKHLITATGQRVTLRCSPRSGDLSVYWYQQSLDQGLQFLIQYYNGEERAKGNILERFSAQQFPDLHSELNLSSLELGDSALYFCASSARFLGNQPQHFGDGTRLSIL.

J is TRBJ2-1 and V is TRBV2; D remains ambiguous. The CDR3 loop spans 11 amino acids. In germline, CDR1 is SNHLY, CDR2 FYNNEI. Trimming removed 8 bases at V and 2 bases at J, with 4 bases between. Written as DNA, the CDR3 is TGTGCCAGCGAGGCCTACAATGAGCAGTTCTTC. This encodes CASEAYNEQFF.

This rearrangement joins TRBV6-5 to TRBJ1-6; possibly TRBD1 for D (5 bases). V was trimmed by 5 bases and J by 10 bases, leaving 15 bases between them. Germline CDR1 and CDR2: MNHEY and SVGAGI. The CDR3 spans 14 residues. Written as DNA, the CDR3 is TGTGCCAGCAGTCCCCCGGGGGTGGCCTCACCCCTCCACTTT. As protein: CASSPPGVASPLHF.

This chain joins TRBV7-9 and TRBJ1-6; 7 bases are shared with TRBD1. The CDR3 runs to 16 residues. Germline V gene data show CDR1 as SEHNR and CDR2 as FQNEAQ (reference sequence). With V trimmed by 5 bases and J by 0 bases, 4 bases remained unmatched. CDR3 in DNA: TGTGCCAGCAGCCTGGACAGGAGCTCCTATAATTCACCCCTCCACTTT. Encoded protein: CASSLDRSSYNSPLHF.

The V and J genes are TRBV4-2 and TRBJ1-3; D call uncertain. The CDR3 is made up of 16 amino acids. V lost 0 bases, J lost 0 bases, and 9 bases lay in between. Germline lookup yields CDR1 LGHNA and CDR2 YNFKEQ. The CDR3 is CASSQELTFSGNTIYF. DNA for the CDR3: TGTGCCAGCAGCCAAGAACTAACGTTCTCTGGAAACACCATATATTTT.

The chain recombines TRBV11-2 with TRBJ1-1; D unclear. CDR3 length: 13 amino acids. Germline V gene sequence: CDR1 SGHAT, CDR2 FQNNGV. V was shortened by 1 base and J by 1 base, with 4 bases between the two germline ends. The CDR3 DNA is TGTGCCAGCAGCTTAGGAGAGAACACTGAAGCTTTCTTT. It encodes CASSLGENTEAFF.

This chain connects TRBV11-1 to TRBJ1-1; weak D call: TRBD1 (5 bases). This CDR3 spans 15 amino acids. Trimming took 1 base from V and 5 from J, leaving 14 bases between them. Germline CDR1 and CDR2: SGHAT and FQDESV (reference sequence). In DNA form, the CDR3 reads TGTGCCAGCAGCTTAGTGCAGGGCCGGAATACTGAAGCTTTCTTT. Translated: CASSLVQGRNTEAFF.

This chain connects TRBV5-1 to TRBJ1-6; 7 bases line up with TRBD1. Per the germline V gene, CDR1 is SGHRS and CDR2 is YFSETQ. CDR3 length equals 15 residues. V gave up 0 bases and J gave up 8 bases; unmatched junction bases: 5. The chain's CDR3 is CASSLAGQRYSPLHF. The CDR3 DNA follows: TGCGCCAGCAGCTTGGCGGGACAGCGGTATTCACCCCTCCACTTT.